This record looks at one T cell receptor (beta chain) sequence and its context. This CDR3 contains 14 residues. Per germline, CDR1 SGHNT and CDR2 YYREEE (reference sequence). Germline trimming cut 8 bases from V and 4 bases from J; bases unmatched to any gene: 12. The sample comes from a study of OX40 agonist ivuxolimab in advanced cancers. This table comes from immunoSEQ multiplex PCR, and its TCRdb copy is limited to in-frame clones, with some not included. The sample lists approximately 94,000 clones, 92% occurring once. Sequencing used CD4+ or CD8+ T cells sorted from blood, obtained in a trial of the OX40 agonist ivuxolimab. V gene TRBV5-4 combines with J gene TRBJ2-7, with 7 bases lining up with TRBD1. The clonotype was recovered from an adult with an advanced solid tumor such as melanoma, head and neck, liver or kidney cancer. CDR3: CASHGSGQVYEQYF. The CDR3 coding sequence is TGTGCCAGTCATGGGAGTGGACAGGTATACGAGCAGTACTTC.